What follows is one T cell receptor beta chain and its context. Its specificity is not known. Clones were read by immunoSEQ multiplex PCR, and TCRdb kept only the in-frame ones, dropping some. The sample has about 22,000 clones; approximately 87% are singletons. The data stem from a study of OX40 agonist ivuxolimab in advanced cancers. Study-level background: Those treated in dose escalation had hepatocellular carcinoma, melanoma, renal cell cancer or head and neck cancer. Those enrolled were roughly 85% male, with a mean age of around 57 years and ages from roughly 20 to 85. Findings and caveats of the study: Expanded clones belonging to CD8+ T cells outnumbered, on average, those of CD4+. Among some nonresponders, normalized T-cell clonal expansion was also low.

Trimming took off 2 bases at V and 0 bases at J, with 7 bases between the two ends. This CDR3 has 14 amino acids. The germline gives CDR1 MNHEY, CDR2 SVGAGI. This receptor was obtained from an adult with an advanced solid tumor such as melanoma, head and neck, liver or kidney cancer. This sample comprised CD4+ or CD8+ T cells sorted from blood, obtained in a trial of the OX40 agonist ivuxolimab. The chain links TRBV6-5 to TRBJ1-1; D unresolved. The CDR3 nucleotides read TGTGCCAGCAGTTACGACACCATGAACACTGAAGCTTTCTTT. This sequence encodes CASSYDTMNTEAFF.